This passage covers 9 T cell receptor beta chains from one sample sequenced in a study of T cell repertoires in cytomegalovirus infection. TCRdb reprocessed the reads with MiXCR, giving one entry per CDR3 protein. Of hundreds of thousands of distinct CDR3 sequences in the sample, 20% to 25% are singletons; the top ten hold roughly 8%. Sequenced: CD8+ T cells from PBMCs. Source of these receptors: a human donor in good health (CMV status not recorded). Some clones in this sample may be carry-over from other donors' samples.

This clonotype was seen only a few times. The CDR3 region has the DNA TGTGCCAGCAGCACTTACCTCCTCCGGGACATGGTGACAGGGGCCAACGTCCTGACTTTC. It codes for CASSTYLLRDMVTGANVLTF. The gene calls are TRBV28 and TRBJ2-6, with D perhaps TRBD1 (6 bases). CDR1 is MDHEN and CDR2 is SYDVKM in the germline V gene. Trimming took 6 bases from V and 4 from J, leaving 28 bases between them. This CDR3 contains 20 residues.

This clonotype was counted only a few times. CDR3 residues: CASREDRSHTYEQYV. The CDR3 DNA reads as TGTGCCAGCAGGGAGGACAGGTCCCATACCTACGAGCAGTACGTC. The V gene is TRBV2, the J gene TRBJ2-7; 7 bases align to TRBD1. This CDR3 is 15 amino acids long. CDR1 and CDR2 from the germline V gene are SNHLY and FYNNEI. The V gene end was trimmed by 6 bases and the J gene end by 2 bases; junction bases not matched to a gene: 10.

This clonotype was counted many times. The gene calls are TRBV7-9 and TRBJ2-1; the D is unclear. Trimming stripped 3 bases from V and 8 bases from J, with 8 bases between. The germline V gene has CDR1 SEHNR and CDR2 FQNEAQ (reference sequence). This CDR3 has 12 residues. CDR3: CASSLVKDEQFF. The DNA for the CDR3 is TGTGCCAGCAGCTTGGTTAAGGATGAGCAGTTCTTC.

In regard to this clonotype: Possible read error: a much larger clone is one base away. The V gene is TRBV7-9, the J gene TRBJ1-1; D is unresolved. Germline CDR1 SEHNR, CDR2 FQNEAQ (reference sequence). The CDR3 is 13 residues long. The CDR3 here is CASSTGRNTEAYF. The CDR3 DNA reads TGTGCCAGCAGCACCGGGAGGAACACTGAAGCTTACTTT.

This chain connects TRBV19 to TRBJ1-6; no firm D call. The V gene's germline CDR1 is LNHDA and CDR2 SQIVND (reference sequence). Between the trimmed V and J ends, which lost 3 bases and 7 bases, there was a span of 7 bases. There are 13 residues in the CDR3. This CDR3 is CASSIGQNSPLHF. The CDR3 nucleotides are TGTGCCAGTAGTATTGGGCAGAATTCACCCCTCCACTTT.

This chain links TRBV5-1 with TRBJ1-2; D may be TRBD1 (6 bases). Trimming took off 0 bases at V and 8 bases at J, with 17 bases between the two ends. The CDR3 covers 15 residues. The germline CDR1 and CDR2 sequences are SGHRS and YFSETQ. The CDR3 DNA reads TGCGCCAGCAGCTTGGAGGAGGGGGTATTCGACGGCTACACCTTC. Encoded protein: CASSLEEGVFDGYTF.

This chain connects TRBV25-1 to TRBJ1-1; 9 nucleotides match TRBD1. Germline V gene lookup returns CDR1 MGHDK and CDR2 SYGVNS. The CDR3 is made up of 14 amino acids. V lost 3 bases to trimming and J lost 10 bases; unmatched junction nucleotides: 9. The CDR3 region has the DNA TGTGCCAGCAGTGATCCCAACAGGGGGCGCGGAGCTTTCTTT. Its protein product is CASSDPNRGRGAFF.

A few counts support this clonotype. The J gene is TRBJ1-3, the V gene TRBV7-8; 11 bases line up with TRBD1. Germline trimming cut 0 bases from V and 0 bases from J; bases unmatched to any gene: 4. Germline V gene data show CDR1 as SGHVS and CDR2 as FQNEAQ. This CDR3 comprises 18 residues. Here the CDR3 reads CASSLAGTGGSSGNTIYF. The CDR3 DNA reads TGTGCCAGCAGCTTAGCCGGGACAGGGGGGTCCTCTGGAAACACCATATATTTT.

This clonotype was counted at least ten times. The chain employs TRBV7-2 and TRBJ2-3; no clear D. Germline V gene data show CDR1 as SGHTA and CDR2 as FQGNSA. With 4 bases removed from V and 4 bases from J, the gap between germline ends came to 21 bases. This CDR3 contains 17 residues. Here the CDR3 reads CASSSPLGQAVADTQYF. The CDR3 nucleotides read TGTGCCAGCAGCTCCCCCCTAGGCCAGGCCGTGGCAGATACGCAGTATTTT.